This TCR beta chain appears in the sequencing data of a study of graft-versus-host responses after intestinal transplantation. Background on the study: Multivisceral, liver-intestinal, or isolated intestinal transplants were given to recipients. Anti-thymocyte globulin induction was given to all recipients, followed by tacrolimus and steroids for approximately three years.

This CDR3 comprises 19 residues. Per germline, CDR1 MNHNS and CDR2 SASEGT. V was trimmed by 2 bases and J by 0 bases, leaving 22 bases between them. Points on this clone: Its specificity is not known.

The method was immunoSEQ multiplex PCR; TCRdb's version includes in-frame clones alone and lacks a portion of them. Of about 78,000 clones listed, around 87% are singletons. Broader study findings: Those patients showing graft-donor T cell macrochimerism displayed high graft-versus-host to host-versus-graft clonal ratios in allografts. The highest levels of circulating GvH clones went along with early declines in HvG clones after transplant.

The starting material was unstimulated CD8+ T cells sorted from spleen or lymph node cells, obtained before transplant. The receptor comes from a human donor who was the organ donor for an intestinal transplant. The V gene is TRBV6-1, the J gene TRBJ1-1; D not certain. CDR3 bases: TGTGCCAGCAGTGAACACGGGCCGATCTATGAATCCATGAACACTGAAGCTTTCTTT. It specifies CASSEHGPIYESMNTEAFF.